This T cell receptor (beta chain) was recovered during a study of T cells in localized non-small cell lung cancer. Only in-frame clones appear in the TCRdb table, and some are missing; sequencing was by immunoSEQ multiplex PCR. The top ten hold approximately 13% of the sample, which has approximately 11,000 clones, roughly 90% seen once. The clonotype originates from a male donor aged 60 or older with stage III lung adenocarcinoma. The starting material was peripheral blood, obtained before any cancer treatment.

CDR3 sequence (DNA): TGTGCCAGCAGCCCATCCCGGGGGACTAGCAACTACAATGAGCAGTTCTTC. Amino acid sequence: CASSPSRGTSNYNEQFF. The chain uses TRBV5-5 and TRBJ2-1, with 9 bases identical to TRBD2. CDR1 and CDR2 from the germline V gene are SGHKS and YYEKEE (reference sequence). This CDR3 contains 17 residues. The trim removed 4 bases at V and 3 bases at J, leaving 11 bases unmatched.